A selection of T cell receptor beta chains follows, all from one sample in a study of human T cells and chemical hapten exposure. TCRdb recomputed calls from the RACE reads with MiXCR, one row per CDR3 protein. The sample records some 250,000 distinct CDR3 sequences, around 7.3% being singletons. The sample here was whole blood, taken in connection with sensitization to the hapten diphenylcyclopropenone (DPC). The receptors stem from a man in his late teens or twenties with alopecia areata. Some clones in this sample may be carry-over from other donors' samples. Both conserved end residues are part of each CDR3. D genes are given only for firm matches. The size of a clone is reported for some rows only, either as once, few or many, or as a class for expanded clones.

j_gene | v_gene | abundance | d_gene | CDR3nt | CDR3aa
TRBJ1-1 | TRBV7-6 | few | - | TGTGCCAGCAGCTTAGGTGCCCAGGGCTACACTGAAGCTTTCTTT | CASSLGAQGYTEAFF
TRBJ2-1 | TRBV7-2 | - | - | TGTGCCAGCAGCTTGGGGCGGGGTATCAATGAGCAGTTCTTC | CASSLGRGINEQFF
TRBJ2-5 | TRBV6-5 | many | - | TGTGCCAGCAGTTTTTCGGAAATCCAAGAGACCCAGTACTTC | CASSFSEIQETQYF
TRBJ2-3 | TRBV6-1 | few | TRBD1 | TGTGCCAGCACCCCGGACAGGGAAGGGAGAGATACGCAGTATTTT | CASTPDREGRDTQYF
TRBJ2-2 | TRBV12-3/TRBV12-4 | - | TRBD1 | TGTGCCAGCAGTCCTTCGGGACAGACCCGCACCGGGGAGCTGTTTTTT | CASSPSGQTRTGELFF
TRBJ2-3 | TRBV10-3 | - | TRBD1 | TGTGCCACCACGACAGGGCCCACAGATACGCAGTATTTT | CATTTGPTDTQYF
TRBJ2-5 | TRBV6-1 | - | - | TGTGCCAGCAGTGAAAACAATAAAGAGACCCAGTACTTC | CASSENNKETQYF
TRBJ1-5 | TRBV6-2/TRBV6-3 | many | - | TGTGCCATCTCTCCCCCAGGGAGCGTACAGCCCCAGCATTTT | CAISPPGSVQPQHF
TRBJ2-1 | TRBV5-1 | few | TRBD1 | TGCGCCAGCAGCTTGGGGGACAGGGCGGAAGGTGAGCAGTTCTTC | CASSLGDRAEGEQFF
TRBJ2-2 | TRBV5-1 | many | - | TGCGCCAGCAGCTTGGCAATGGGGATGGACACCGGGGAGCTGTTTTTT | CASSLAMGMDTGELFF
TRBJ1-6 | TRBV27 | - | - | TGTGCCAGCAGTTTCTTATCGGTAGGGGGAGATTCACCCCTCCACTTT | CASSFLSVGGDSPLHF
TRBJ1-2 | TRBV12-3/TRBV12-4 | many | TRBD1 | TGTGCCAGCAGCCGACAGGGAAACTATGGCTACACCTTC | CASSRQGNYGYTF
TRBJ1-6 | TRBV10-2 | few | TRBD1 | TGCGCCAGCAGTCCCGGGACAGGGGGCCCCCTCCACTTT | CASSPGTGGPLHF
TRBJ2-2 | TRBV24-1 | many | - | TGTGCCACCAGTGACCGCAGTGACACCGGGGAGCTGTTTTTT | CATSDRSDTGELFF
TRBJ2-7 | TRBV5-1 | - | - | TGCGCCAGCAGCTTGGGGGAGGACGAGCAGTACTTC | CASSLGEDEQYF